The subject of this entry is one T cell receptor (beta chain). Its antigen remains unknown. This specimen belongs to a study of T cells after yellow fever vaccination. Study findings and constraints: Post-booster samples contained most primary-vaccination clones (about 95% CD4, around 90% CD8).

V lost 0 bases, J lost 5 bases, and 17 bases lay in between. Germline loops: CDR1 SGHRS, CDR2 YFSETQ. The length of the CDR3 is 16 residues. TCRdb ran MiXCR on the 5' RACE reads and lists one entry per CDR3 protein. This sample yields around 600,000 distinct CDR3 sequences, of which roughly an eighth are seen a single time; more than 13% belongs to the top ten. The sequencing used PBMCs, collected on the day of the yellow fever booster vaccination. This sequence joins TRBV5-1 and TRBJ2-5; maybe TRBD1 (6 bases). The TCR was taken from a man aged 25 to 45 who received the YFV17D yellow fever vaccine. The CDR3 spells CASSLGRGTLQETQYF. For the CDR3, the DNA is TGCGCCAGCAGCTTGGGCAGGGGTACCCTCCAGGAGACCCAGTACTTC. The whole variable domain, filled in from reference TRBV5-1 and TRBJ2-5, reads KAGVTQTPRYLIKTRGQQVTLSCSPISGHRSVSWYQQTPGQGLQFLFEYFSETQRNKGNFPGRFSGRQFSNSRSEMNVSTLELGDSALYLCASSLGRGTLQETQYFGPGTRLLVL.